These T cell receptor beta chains were read from a single sample in a study of blood T cell repertoires in COVID-19. Only in-frame clones appear in the TCRdb table, and some are missing; sequencing was by immunoSEQ multiplex PCR. In the table there are over 8,500 clones, about 87% of which are singletons. The sample was peripheral blood. The receptors shown here come from a human donor in a cohort sampled during active COVID-19. The CDR3 runs from the conserved cysteine through the conserved F or W. A D gene is named only where the DNA matches it firmly. Clone size, where shown, is once, few, many, or a class for clones that have expanded.

CASREPGDTQYF	TGTGCCAGCCGGGAGCCGGGTGATACGCAGTATTTT	-	TRBV11-2	TRBJ2-3	-
CASSQDYGTNTGELFF	TGCGCCAGCAGCCAAGATTACGGGACTAACACCGGGGAGCTGTTTTTT	-	TRBV4-3	TRBJ2-2	once
CATSRDTGSNQPQHF	TGTGCCACCAGCAGAGATACAGGCTCCAATCAGCCCCAGCATTTT	-	TRBV15	TRBJ1-5	-
CASSLPLAGENEQYF	TGTGCCAGCAGCTTACCATTAGCGGGAGAAAACGAGCAGTACTTC	TRBD2	TRBV7-2	TRBJ2-7	-
CAINGQGSTEAFF	TGTGCCATCAATGGACAGGGTAGCACTGAAGCTTTCTTT	TRBD1	TRBV10-3	TRBJ1-1	-
CASSLKPGEAAYEQYF	TGTGCCAGCAGCTTAAAGCCGGGAGAGGCGGCCTACGAGCAGTACTTC	-	TRBV13	TRBJ2-7	-
CATSEGSGGNEQFF	TGTGCCACCAGTGAGGGGTCGGGAGGCAATGAGCAGTTCTTC	TRBD2	TRBV24-1	TRBJ2-1	-
CASSGGQGSNQPQHF	TGTGCCAGCAGTGGGGGACAGGGGAGCAATCAGCCCCAGCATTTT	TRBD1	TRBV6-6	TRBJ1-5	-
CASSLNGQGGAETQYF	TGCGCCAGCAGCTTGAATGGACAGGGGGGAGCCGAGACCCAGTACTTC	TRBD1	TRBV5-1	TRBJ2-5	-
CASSPGTGDSNQPQHF	TGTGCCAGCTCACCCGGGACAGGAGATAGCAATCAGCCCCAGCATTTT	TRBD1	TRBV18	TRBJ1-5	-
CASSIVQGRLNTEAFF	TGTGCCAGTAGTATAGTACAGGGGAGACTGAACACTGAAGCTTTCTTT	TRBD1	TRBV19	TRBJ1-1	-
CASSPLRRTSGIGTGELFF	TGTGCCAGCAGCCCCCTTAGGAGGACTAGCGGGATCGGCACCGGGGAGCTGTTTTTT	TRBD2	TRBV14	TRBJ2-2	-
CASSLEGLAGVGQFF	TGTGCCAGCAGCTTAGAGGGACTAGCGGGAGTAGGGCAGTTCTTC	TRBD2	TRBV7-2	TRBJ2-1	-
CASSRWTSGATDTQYF	TGTGCCAGCAGCCGCTGGACTAGCGGGGCCACAGATACGCAGTATTTT	TRBD2	TRBV6-2/TRBV6-3	TRBJ2-3	-
CAWRGQGLNEQYF	TGTGCCTGGAGGGGACAGGGATTAAACGAGCAGTACTTC	TRBD1	TRBV30	TRBJ2-7	-